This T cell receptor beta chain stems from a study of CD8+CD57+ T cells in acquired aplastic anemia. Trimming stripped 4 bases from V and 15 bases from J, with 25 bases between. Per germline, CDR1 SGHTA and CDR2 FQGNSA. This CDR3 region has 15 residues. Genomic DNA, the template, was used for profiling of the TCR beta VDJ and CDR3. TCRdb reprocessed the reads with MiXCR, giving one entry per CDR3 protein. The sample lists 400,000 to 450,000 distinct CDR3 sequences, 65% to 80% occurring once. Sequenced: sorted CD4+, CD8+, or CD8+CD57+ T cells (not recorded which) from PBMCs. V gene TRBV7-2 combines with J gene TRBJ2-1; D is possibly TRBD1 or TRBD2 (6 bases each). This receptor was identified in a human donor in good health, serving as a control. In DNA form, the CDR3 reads TGTGCCAGCAGCTATCAGGGGCGCGGGGACAACGTCCTGTTCTTC. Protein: CASSYQGRGDNVLFF.